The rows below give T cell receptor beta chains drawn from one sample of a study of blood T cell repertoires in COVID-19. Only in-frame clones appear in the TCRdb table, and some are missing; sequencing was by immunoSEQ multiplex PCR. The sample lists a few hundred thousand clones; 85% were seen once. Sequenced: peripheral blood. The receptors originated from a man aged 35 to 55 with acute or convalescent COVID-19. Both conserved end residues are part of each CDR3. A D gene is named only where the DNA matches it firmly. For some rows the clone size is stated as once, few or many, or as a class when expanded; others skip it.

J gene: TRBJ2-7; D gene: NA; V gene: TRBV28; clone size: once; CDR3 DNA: TGTGCCAGCAGCCGACAGGTTTTCGAGCAGTACTTC; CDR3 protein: CASSRQVFEQYF
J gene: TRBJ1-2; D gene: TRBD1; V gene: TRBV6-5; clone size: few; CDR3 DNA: TGTGCCAGCAGGGACAGGGGGCATGGTGGCTACACCTTC; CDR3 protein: CASRDRGHGGYTF
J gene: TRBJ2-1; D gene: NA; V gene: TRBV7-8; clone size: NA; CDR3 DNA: TGTGCCAGCAGCACCTCTAGTCACAATGAGCAGTTCTTC; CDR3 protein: CASSTSSHNEQFF
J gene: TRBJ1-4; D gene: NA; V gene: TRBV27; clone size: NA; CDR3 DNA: TGTGCCAGCAGTTTAATCTTAGGACAGACACAAAAACTGTTTTTT; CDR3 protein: CASSLILGQTQKLFF
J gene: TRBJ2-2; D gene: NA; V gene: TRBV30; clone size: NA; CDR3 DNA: TGTGCCTGGAGTGTACTGGGGGCGGGCACCGGGGAGCTGTTTTTT; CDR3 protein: CAWSVLGAGTGELFF
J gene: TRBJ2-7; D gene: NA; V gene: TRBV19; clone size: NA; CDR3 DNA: TGTGCCAGTAGTATAGGTATGGAGCAGTACTTC; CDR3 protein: CASSIGMEQYF
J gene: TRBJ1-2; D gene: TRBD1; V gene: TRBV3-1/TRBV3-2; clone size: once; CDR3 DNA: TGTGCCAGCAGCCTAAGGGCCACACAGGGGGGGTATGGCTACACCTTC; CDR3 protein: CASSLRATQGGYGYTF
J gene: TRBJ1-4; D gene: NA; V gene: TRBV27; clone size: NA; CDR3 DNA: TGTGCCAGCAGGCCAAGGGCAGGGGCGGGAACTAATGAAAAACTGTTTTTT; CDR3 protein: CASRPRAGAGTNEKLFF
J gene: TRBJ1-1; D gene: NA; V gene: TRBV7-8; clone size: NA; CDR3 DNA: TGTGCCAGCAGTCAAAATTTCTGGACGGGGGGCACTGAAGCTTTCTTT; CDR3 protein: CASSQNFWTGGTEAFF
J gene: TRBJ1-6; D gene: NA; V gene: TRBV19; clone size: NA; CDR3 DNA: TGTGCCAGTAGTATGGCGGGGGGCTCCTTTAGGACCCTCCACTTT; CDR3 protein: CASSMAGGSFRTLHF
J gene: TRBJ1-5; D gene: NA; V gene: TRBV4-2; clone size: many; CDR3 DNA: TGTGCCAGCAGCCAATACCAGGTGAATCAGCCCCAGCATTTT; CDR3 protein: CASSQYQVNQPQHF
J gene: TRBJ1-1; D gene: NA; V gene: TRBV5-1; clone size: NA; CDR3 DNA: TGCGCCAGCAGCTTACCACAGAACACTGAAGCTTTCTTT; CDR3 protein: CASSLPQNTEAFF
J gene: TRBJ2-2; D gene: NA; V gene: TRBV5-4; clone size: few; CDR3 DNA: TGTGCCAGCAGCACCGGGGGAGGCCTAGGGGACACCGGGGAGCTGTTTTTT; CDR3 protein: CASSTGGGLGDTGELFF
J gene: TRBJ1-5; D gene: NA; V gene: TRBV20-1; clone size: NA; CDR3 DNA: TGCAGTGCTGAGGGCTTGTTCGGGCAGCATTTT; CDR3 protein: CSAEGLFGQHF
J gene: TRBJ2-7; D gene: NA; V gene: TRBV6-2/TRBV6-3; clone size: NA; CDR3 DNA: TGTGCCAGCAGTCAGGACACCTTTCCCTACGAGCAGTACTTC; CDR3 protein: CASSQDTFPYEQYF
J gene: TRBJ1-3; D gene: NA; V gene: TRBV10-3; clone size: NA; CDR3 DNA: TGTGCCATCACTCCGGGCTCTGGAAACACCATATATTTT; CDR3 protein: CAITPGSGNTIYF
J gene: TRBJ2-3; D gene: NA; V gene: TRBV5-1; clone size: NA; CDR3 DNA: TGCGCCAGCAGCCTCTCCGCGGGGAGCCCAGATACGCAGTATTTT; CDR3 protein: CASSLSAGSPDTQYF
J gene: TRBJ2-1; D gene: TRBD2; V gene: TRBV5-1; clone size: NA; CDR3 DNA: TGCGCCAGCAGCCGGGGAGGGAGCTCCTACAATGAGCAGTTCTTC; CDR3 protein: CASSRGGSSYNEQFF
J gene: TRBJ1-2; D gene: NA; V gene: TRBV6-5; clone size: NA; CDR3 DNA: TGTGCCAGCAGCGACTCCCCATCTAACTATGGCTACACCTTC; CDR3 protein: CASSDSPSNYGYTF
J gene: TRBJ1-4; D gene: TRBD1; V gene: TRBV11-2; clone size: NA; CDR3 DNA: TGTGCCAGCAGCGACGAGCCGGGACAGGGGAACGAAAAACTGTTTTTT; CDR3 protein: CASSDEPGQGNEKLFF
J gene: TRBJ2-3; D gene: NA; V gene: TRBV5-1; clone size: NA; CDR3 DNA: TGCGCCAGCTCCTCCGTGGGGCGGGCGGGGGATACGCAGTATTTT; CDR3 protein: CASSSVGRAGDTQYF
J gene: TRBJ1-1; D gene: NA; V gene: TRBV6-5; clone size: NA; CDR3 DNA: TGTGCCAGCGGGCGTACTGAAGCTTTCTTT; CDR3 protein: CASGRTEAFF
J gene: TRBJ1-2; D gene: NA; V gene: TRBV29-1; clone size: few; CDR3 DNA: TGCAGCGTTGAAGCCCAGGGCTATGGAAGCTACACCTTC; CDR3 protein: CSVEAQGYGSYTF
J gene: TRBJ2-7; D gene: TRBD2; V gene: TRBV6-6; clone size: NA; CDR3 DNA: TGTGCCAGCAGTTACTCGGGACTAGGGCCCTACGAGCAGTACTTC; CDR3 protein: CASSYSGLGPYEQYF
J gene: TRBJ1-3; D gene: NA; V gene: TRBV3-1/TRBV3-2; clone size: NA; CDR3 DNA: TGTGCCAGCAGCCCCCTTGACAGTTCCTCTGGAAACACCATATATTTT; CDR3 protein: CASSPLDSSSGNTIYF
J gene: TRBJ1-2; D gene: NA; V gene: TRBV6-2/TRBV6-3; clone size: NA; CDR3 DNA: TGTGCCAGCAGTTACCCTACTCCAGGGAACTATGGCTACACCTTC; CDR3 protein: CASSYPTPGNYGYTF
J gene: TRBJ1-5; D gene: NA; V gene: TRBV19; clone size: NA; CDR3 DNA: TGTGCCAGTAGTATTGGGGCGCCCAGCAATCAGCCCCAGCATTTT; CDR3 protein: CASSIGAPSNQPQHF
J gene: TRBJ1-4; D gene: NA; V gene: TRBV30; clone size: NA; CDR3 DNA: TGTGCCTGGAGTGTGAGGGAAAAACTGTTTTTT; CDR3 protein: CAWSVREKLFF
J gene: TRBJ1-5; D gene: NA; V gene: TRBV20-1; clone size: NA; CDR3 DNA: TGCAGTGCTAGTCGGGCAGCGGATCAGCCCCAGCATTTT; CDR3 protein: CSASRAADQPQHF
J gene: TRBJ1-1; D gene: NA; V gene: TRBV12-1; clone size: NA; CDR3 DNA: TGTGCCAGCAGCATGGACAGATTTAACACTGAAGCTTTCTTT; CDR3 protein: CASSMDRFNTEAFF
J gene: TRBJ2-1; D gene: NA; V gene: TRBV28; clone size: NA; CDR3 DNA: TGTGCCAGCAGGGAAACAGTCAATGAGCAGTTCTTC; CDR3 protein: CASRETVNEQFF
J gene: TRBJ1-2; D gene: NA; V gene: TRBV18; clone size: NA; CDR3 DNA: TGTGCCAGCTCACCCCCAGTGCGGTCCGGCTACACCTTC; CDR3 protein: CASSPPVRSGYTF
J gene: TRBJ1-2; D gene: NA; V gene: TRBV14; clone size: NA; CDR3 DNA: TGTGCCAGCAGCCAAGATAGGAGGGGCGAGTATGGCTACACCTTC; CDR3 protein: CASSQDRRGEYGYTF
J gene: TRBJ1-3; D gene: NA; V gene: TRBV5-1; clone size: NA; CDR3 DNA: TGCGCCAGCAGCCCCGGTGAAGCGGGAGGAAACACCATATATTTT; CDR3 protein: CASSPGEAGGNTIYF
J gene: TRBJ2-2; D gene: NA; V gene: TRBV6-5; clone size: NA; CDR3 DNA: TGTGCCAGCTCTTTAGGCGGGCATAACACCGGGGAGCTGTTTTTT; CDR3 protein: CASSLGGHNTGELFF
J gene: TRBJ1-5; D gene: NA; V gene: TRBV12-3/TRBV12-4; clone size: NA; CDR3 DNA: TGTGCCAGCAGTTTGTCAGAGGTCCCCCAGCATTTT; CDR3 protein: CASSLSEVPQHF
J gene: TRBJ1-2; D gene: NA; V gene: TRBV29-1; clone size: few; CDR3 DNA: TGCAGCGTTCCCGGGACTATGAACTATGGCTACACCTTC; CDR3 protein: CSVPGTMNYGYTF
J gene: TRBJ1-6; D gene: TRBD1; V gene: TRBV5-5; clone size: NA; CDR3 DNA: TGTGCCAGCAGCTGGAGAACAGGGGGAGAATCACCCCTCCACTTT; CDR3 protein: CASSWRTGGESPLHF
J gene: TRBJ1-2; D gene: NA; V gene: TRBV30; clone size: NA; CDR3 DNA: TGTGCCTGGAGCAAAACAGGGTCCGGTCTCCATGGCTACACCTTC; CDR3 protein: CAWSKTGSGLHGYTF
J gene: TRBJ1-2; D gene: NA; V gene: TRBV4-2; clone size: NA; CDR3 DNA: TGTGCCAGCAGCCAAGATTCAGGGATCTATGGCTACACCTTC; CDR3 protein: CASSQDSGIYGYTF
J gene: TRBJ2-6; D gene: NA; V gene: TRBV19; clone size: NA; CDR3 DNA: TGTGCCTCGAGCCCGGGGGACTTGGCTGGGGCCAACGTCCTGACTTTC; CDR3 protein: CASSPGDLAGANVLTF
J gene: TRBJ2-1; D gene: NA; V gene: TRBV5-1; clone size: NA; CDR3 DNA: TGCGCCAGCAGCGCTGGGGGAGGATACAATGAGCAGTTCTTC; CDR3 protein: CASSAGGGYNEQFF
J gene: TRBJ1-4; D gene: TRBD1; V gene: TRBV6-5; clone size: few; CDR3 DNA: TGTGCCAGCCTGGACAGGGCTGAAAAACTGTTTTTT; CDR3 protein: CASLDRAEKLFF
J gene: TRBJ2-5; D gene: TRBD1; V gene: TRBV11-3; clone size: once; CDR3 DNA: TGTGCCAGCAGCTCAGGACAGGGGGCGGGCCAAGAGACCCAGTACTTC; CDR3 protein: CASSSGQGAGQETQYF
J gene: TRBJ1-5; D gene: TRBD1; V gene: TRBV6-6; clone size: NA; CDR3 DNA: TGTGCCAGCAGCGATCGACAGGGGCAGCCCCAGCATTTT; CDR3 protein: CASSDRQGQPQHF
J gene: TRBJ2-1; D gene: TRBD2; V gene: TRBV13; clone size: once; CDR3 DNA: TGTGCCAGCAGCTCGGGGGGTAGTGAGCAGTTCTTC; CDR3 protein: CASSSGGSEQFF
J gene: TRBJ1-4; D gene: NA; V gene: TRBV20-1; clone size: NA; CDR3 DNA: TGCAGTGCTAGTACGGGAGAAAAACTGTTTTTT; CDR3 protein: CSASTGEKLFF